These 23 T cell receptor beta chains originate from one sample sequenced in a study of blood T cell repertoires in COVID-19. Measured with immunoSEQ multiplex PCR; TCRdb has only the in-frame clones, and not every one. The profile shows 60,000 to 80,000 clones, roughly 85% of them singletons. What was sequenced was peripheral blood. Receptors originate from a man aged 45-60 years with acute or convalescent COVID-19.

The chain has TRBV5-1 and TRBJ2-5; tentatively, D is TRBD2 (6 bases). With 5 bases removed from V and 1 base from J, the gap between germline ends came to 15 bases. This CDR3 comprises 15 residues. Germline V gene sequence: CDR1 SGHRS, CDR2 YFSETQ. CDR3 region: CASRLATRRQETQYF. In nucleotides, the CDR3 is TGCGCCAGCAGACTCGCGACTAGACGCCAAGAGACCCAGTACTTC.

This chain joins TRBV7-9 and TRBJ1-4; D gene unclear. The CDR3 has 16 amino acids. Germline V lookup: CDR1 SEHNR, CDR2 FQNEAQ (reference sequence). V lost 3 bases and J lost 0, with 11 bases in between. Written as DNA, the CDR3 is TGTGCCAGCAGCTTCAGTCTAGGCTCAACTAATGAAAAACTGTTTTTT. It yields the protein CASSFSLGSTNEKLFF.

This chain joins TRBV6-4 and TRBJ2-5, with D possibly matching TRBD2 (5 bases). The CDR3 length is 13 residues. In germline, CDR1 is MRHNA, CDR2 SNTAGT. CDR3 in amino acids: CHKGGRHQETQYF. Here the CDR3 DNA reads TGTCACAAAGGAGGCAGGCACCAAGAGACCCAGTACTTC.

This chain uses TRBV27 with TRBJ1-5; no reliable D call. Trimming removed 5 bases at V and 0 bases at J, with 11 bases between. The CDR3 has 15 amino acids. Per the germline V gene, CDR1 is MNHEY and CDR2 is SMNVEV (reference sequence). CDR3 amino acids: CASSPLEYSNQPQHF. As DNA, the CDR3 is TGTGCCAGCAGTCCCCTGGAGTATAGCAATCAGCCCCAGCATTTT.

The chain links TRBV20-1 to TRBJ2-6; a possible D gene is TRBD1 (7 bases). The germline CDR1 and CDR2 sequences are DFQATT and SNEGSKA (reference sequence). This CDR3 has 16 residues. V lost 3 bases and J 2 bases, leaving 14 bases between the germline ends. The CDR3 sequence is CSASQGGLPGANVLTF. DNA for the CDR3: TGCAGTGCTAGTCAGGGGGGCCTACCTGGGGCCAACGTCCTGACTTTC.

The rearrangement links TRBV27 to TRBJ2-1; 8 bases are a match to TRBD2. V dropped 8 bases and J dropped 0; count of bases not matched to a gene: 0. The V gene's germline CDR1 is MNHEY and CDR2 SMNVEV (reference sequence). The length of the CDR3 is 13 residues. In nucleotides, the CDR3 is TGTGCCAGCGGACTAGCCTCCTACAATGAGCAGTTCTTC. Its translation: CASGLASYNEQFF.

V gene TRBV5-1 combines with J gene TRBJ2-1; D perhaps matches TRBD2 (6 bases). Germline V CDR1 and CDR2: SGHRS, YFSETQ. Trimming removed 2 bases from V and 2 bases from J, with 8 bases in between. The CDR3 is 14 amino acids. CDR3 sequence (DNA): TGCGCCAGCAGCTTAGCGGGTACCTACAATGAGCAGTTCTTC. It specifies CASSLAGTYNEQFF.

This rearrangement joins TRBV5-1 to TRBJ2-1; 10 bases line up with TRBD2. There are 16 residues in the CDR3. Looked up from germline, CDR1 is SGHRS and CDR2 is YFSETQ. With V trimmed by 4 bases and J by 5 bases, 9 bases remained unmatched. For the CDR3, the DNA is TGCGCCAGCAGCCGAACAGCGGGGGGGGCAAACAATGAGCAGTTCTTC. This encodes CASSRTAGGANNEQFF.

The gene calls are TRBV11-2 and TRBJ2-3, with 14 nucleotides matching TRBD2. After removal of 5 bases from V and 5 bases from J, the junction contained 9 bases not matched to a gene. Germline loops: CDR1 SGHAT, CDR2 FQNNGV. This CDR3 is 17 amino acids long. This chain's CDR3 is CASSGTTSGGAGDTQYF. The DNA for the CDR3 is TGTGCCAGCAGCGGCACGACTAGCGGGGGGGCTGGAGATACGCAGTATTTT.

The chain employs TRBV5-4 and TRBJ2-2, with TRBD1 identical over 9 bases. V lost 4 bases, J lost 3 bases, and 10 bases stayed unmatched. This CDR3 spans 17 amino acids. Germline V gives CDR1 SGHNT, CDR2 YYREEE (reference sequence). The CDR3 loop reads CASSQFGQGWDTGELFF. The CDR3 DNA is TGTGCCAGCAGCCAATTCGGACAGGGGTGGGACACCGGGGAGCTGTTTTTT. Together with reference TRBV5-4 and TRBJ2-2, the CDR3 gives the full variable domain: ETGVTQSPTHLIKTRGQQVTLRCSSQSGHNTVSWYQQALGQGPQFIFQYYREEENGRGNFPPRFSGLQFPNYSSELNVNALELDDSALYLCASSQFGQGWDTGELFFGEGSRLTVL.

The chain links TRBV9 to TRBJ2-7; 13 bases agree with TRBD2. CDR1 is SGDLS and CDR2 is YYNGEE in the germline V gene. The ends lost 5 bases at V and 4 bases at J; junction bases unmatched: 9. This CDR3 contains 16 residues. The CDR3 region has the DNA TGTGCCAGCAGGAACGGACTAGCGGGGGTCGGATACGAGCAGTACTTC. As protein: CASRNGLAGVGYEQYF.

CDR3 protein: CASSFVPHNNEQFF. The CDR3 DNA sequence: TGTGCCAGCAGCTTCGTCCCCCACAACAATGAGCAGTTCTTC. The rearrangement uses TRBV7-9 and TRBJ2-1, with D unclear. Trimming cost V 3 bases and J 5 bases, with 11 bases left between them. In germline, CDR1 is SEHNR, CDR2 FQNEAQ (reference sequence). The CDR3 consists of 14 residues.

The chain couples TRBV27 to TRBJ2-7, with 12 positions matching TRBD1. Unmatched junction bases numbered 9, after V lost 5 bases and J lost 10 bases. The germline CDR1 and CDR2 sequences are MNHEY and SMNVEV (reference sequence). The CDR3 runs 14 residues. CDR3 nucleotide sequence: TGTGCCAGCAGTCAAAGGGACAGGGGGCCGCAACAGTACTTC. Translating it yields CASSQRDRGPQQYF.

The chain uses TRBV5-5 and TRBJ1-1; unclear D gene. Per the germline V gene, CDR1 is SGHKS and CDR2 is YYEKEE (reference sequence). This CDR3 is 14 amino acids long. V was cut by 7 bases and J by 1 base, with 14 bases left in between. Written as DNA, the CDR3 is TGTGCCAGCCTGGCTGCAGGTCGGAACACTGAAGCTTTCTTT. Translated, it gives CASLAAGRNTEAFF.

The V call is TRBV12-5, the J call TRBJ2-5; D is uncertain. Looked up from germline, CDR1 is LGHNT and CDR2 is FRNRAP. Deletions cut 0 bases from V and 2 bases from J, with 10 bases between. The CDR3 has 15 amino acids. CDR3: CASGLVLSLQETQYF. In DNA, the CDR3 is TGTGCTAGTGGTTTGGTACTTTCCCTTCAAGAGACCCAGTACTTC.

The chain joins TRBV5-3 to TRBJ2-7; 8 bases map to TRBD1. TRBV5-3 is placed among ORFs of uncertain function. The CDR3 totals 15 residues. Trimming took 3 bases from V and 0 from J; bases not matched to a gene: 5. CDR3 coding DNA: TGTGCCAGAAGCTCAAGGACAGGGAGCTCCTACGAGCAGTACGTC. Amino acid sequence: CARSSRTGSSYEQYV.

The rearrangement uses TRBV4-1 and TRBJ2-1; 9 nucleotides line up with TRBD2. This CDR3 has 17 amino acids. Germline trimming cut 4 bases from V and 5 bases from J; bases unmatched to any gene: 12. Germline CDR1 reads MGHRA; CDR2 reads YSYEKL. The CDR3 here is CASSLSGGSLRNNEQFF. The CDR3 bases are TGCGCCAGCAGCCTGAGCGGGGGGAGTCTCCGGAACAATGAGCAGTTCTTC.

This chain links TRBV6-2 or TRBV6-3 with TRBJ2-3; the D gene is possibly TRBD1 (6 bases). This CDR3 is 13 amino acids long. Trimming stripped 2 bases from V and 6 bases from J, with 9 bases between. Germline CDR1 and CDR2: MNHEY and SVGEGT. CDR3 nucleotides: TGTGCCAGCAGTTACGGGGGCCATGATACGCAGTATTTT. As protein: CASSYGGHDTQYF.

The genes are TRBV19 and TRBJ2-2; 11 nucleotides agree with TRBD2. The CDR3 sequence is 17 residues long. Trimming took 0 bases from V and 7 from J; bases not matched to a gene: 7. Germline lookup yields CDR1 LNHDA and CDR2 SQIVND (reference sequence). In nucleotides, the CDR3 is TGTGCCAGTAGTATAGATCCCCTAGCGGGGGGCAGCGGGGAGCTGTTTTTT. This codes for CASSIDPLAGGSGELFF.

The chain is built from TRBV27 and TRBJ2-7; D gene unclear. Trimming stripped 8 bases from V and 12 bases from J, with 17 bases between. Germline CDR1 reads MNHEY; CDR2 reads SMNVEV (reference sequence). The length of the CDR3 is 11 residues. The CDR3 region is CASRKAGRLYF. The CDR3 DNA sequence: TGTGCCAGCCGGAAAGCAGGAAGGCTGTACTTC.

CDR3 DNA sequence: TGTGCCGGAATTTCCCCGGGGTATGGCTACACCTTC. Its translation: CAGISPGYGYTF. The J gene is TRBJ1-2, the V gene TRBV5-3; no firm D call. TRBV5-3 is designated an ORF whose function remains uncertain. The V gene lost 10 bases and the J gene lost 5 bases, with 15 bases spanning the gap. The CDR3 loop spans 12 amino acids.

The genes are TRBV18 and TRBJ2-5; 9 bases agree with TRBD2. The germline V gene has CDR1 KGHSH and CDR2 LQKENI. This CDR3 spans 16 amino acids. V lost 0 bases to trimming and J lost 5 bases; unmatched junction nucleotides: 7. The CDR3: CASSPPSRGGVETQYF. The CDR3 DNA reads as TGTGCCAGCTCACCACCCTCGCGGGGGGGCGTCGAGACCCAGTACTTC.

The gene calls are TRBV5-5 and TRBJ2-1; TRBD2 might be the D (5 bases). This CDR3 comprises 15 residues. Trimming took off 4 bases at V and 2 bases at J, with 13 bases between the two ends. CDR1 and CDR2 (germline): SGHKS, YYEKEE (reference sequence). CDR3 in amino acids: CASSHISVTYNEQFF. The DNA of the CDR3 is TGTGCCAGCAGCCATATTAGCGTTACCTACAATGAGCAGTTCTTC.